This T cell receptor beta chain came from a study of T cell repertoires in cytomegalovirus infection. Study in general: In public TCR beta signatures, there were indications of both CMV infection and matching HLA type.

CDR3 size: 13 residues. Germline lookup yields CDR1 SGHTA and CDR2 FQGTGA. V shed 8 bases, J shed 2 bases, and the junction held 2 bases outside the gene matches. Overall study findings and caveats: Cumulative frequency (of public TCR beta family members) identified carriers of CMV plus the relevant HLA. In two of eight donors, the top clonotype was HLA-C-restricted CMV-specific.

With respect to this clonotype: Its antigen is unknown.

MiXCR, run by TCRdb on the reads, gives a single entry per CDR3 protein. The sample lists 680,000 or so distinct CDR3 sequences; roughly 36% were seen once. The sequenced sample consisted of PBMCs. The source is a human donor in good health (CMV status not recorded). Some clones in this sample may be carry-over from other donors' samples. The chain has TRBV7-3 and TRBJ2-3; TRBD2 agrees at 9 bases. The CDR3 is CASASGATDTQYF. In DNA form, the CDR3 reads TGTGCCAGCGCTAGCGGGGCCACAGATACGCAGTATTTT.